The next 14 T cell receptor beta chains were all read from a single sample in a study of blood T cell repertoires in COVID-19. Only in-frame clones appear in the TCRdb table, and some are missing; sequencing was by immunoSEQ multiplex PCR. Of about 140,000 clones in the sample, roughly 89% are singletons; the top ten hold 8.9%. Sequencing was done on a sample of peripheral blood. All receptors derive from a man aged 30 to 45 with COVID-19, enrolled during active disease.

The chain couples TRBV20-1 to TRBJ2-7; no definite D call. CDR3 length: 11 residues. Germline V gene sequence: CDR1 DFQATT, CDR2 SNEGSKA (reference sequence). The DNA for the CDR3 is TGCAGCCCTACCGATATGTACGAGCAGTACTTC. This translates into CSPTDMYEQYF.

The gene calls are TRBV6-6 and TRBJ1-3, with D hard to call. The CDR3 covers 12 residues. Germline lookup yields CDR1 MNHNY and CDR2 SVGAGI (reference sequence). The V gene lost 6 bases and the J gene lost 0 bases, with 3 bases spanning the gap. The CDR3 DNA reads as TGTGCCAGCAGGGCCTCTGGAAACACCATATATTTT. It is translated as CASRASGNTIYF.

The chain combines TRBV7-2 with TRBJ2-7; 13 bases are shared with TRBD2. CDR3 length: 18 residues. Per the germline V gene, CDR1 is SGHTA and CDR2 is FQGNSA. The V and J ends lost 3 bases and 0 bases, in that order; junction bases with no gene match: 8. CDR3: CASSFGRGLAGNSYEQYF. CDR3 sequence (DNA): TGTGCCAGCAGCTTCGGTAGGGGACTAGCGGGGAACTCCTACGAGCAGTACTTC.

This chain uses TRBV5-1 with TRBJ2-7, with 8 bases fitting TRBD1. Germline V gene lookup returns CDR1 SGHRS and CDR2 YFSETQ. V lost 0 bases and J lost 2; bases outside the gene matches: 4. CDR3 length: 15 residues. CDR3 DNA: TGCGCCAGCAGCTTGGAACGGACAGGGCCCTACGAGCAGTACTTC. It codes for CASSLERTGPYEQYF.

The V gene is TRBV18, the J gene TRBJ2-3; 7 bases line up with TRBD1. This CDR3 contains 15 residues. V trimming: 5 bases; J trimming: 2 bases; junction bases outside the gene matches: 7. Germline V lookup: CDR1 KGHSH, CDR2 LQKENI. CDR3 nucleotides: TGTGCCAGCTCAGTTCGACAGGGCAACACAGATACGCAGTATTTT. Amino acid sequence: CASSVRQGNTDTQYF. Together with reference TRBV18 and TRBJ2-3, the CDR3 gives the full variable domain: NAGVMQNPRHLVRRRGQEARLRCSPMKGHSHVYWYRQLPEEGLKFMVYLQKENIIDESGMPKERFSAEFPKEGPSILRIQQVVRGDSAAYFCASSVRQGNTDTQYFGPGTRLTVL.

Here the CDR3 reads CASSVYREADTQYF. The CDR3 region has the DNA TGTGCCAGCAGTGTTTACCGGGAGGCAGATACGCAGTATTTT. This chain uses TRBV2 with TRBJ2-3; 7 bases match TRBD2. The CDR3 runs to 14 residues. From germline, CDR1 is SNHLY and CDR2 FYNNEI. With V trimmed by 4 bases and J by 4 bases, 5 bases remained unmatched.

The rearrangement links TRBV28 to TRBJ1-1, with D hard to call. Trimming took off 5 bases at V and 6 bases at J, with 19 bases between the two ends. The CDR3 extends over 15 amino acids. Germline V gene lookup returns CDR1 MDHEN and CDR2 SYDVKM. DNA of the CDR3: TGTGCCAGCAGTCAGCGGGTCCGGGTATACGCTGAAGCTTTCTTT. It encodes CASSQRVRVYAEAFF.

This sequence joins TRBV7-6 and TRBJ2-7; 9 bases align to TRBD2. V dropped 2 bases and J dropped 4; count of bases not matched to a gene: 6. There are 15 residues in the CDR3. Germline assignment: CDR1 SGHVS and CDR2 FNYEAQ. The CDR3 bases are TGTGCCAGCAGCTTAAGAGGTAGCGGGAGTTACGAGCAGTACTTC. Amino acids: CASSLRGSGSYEQYF. The complete variable domain, with remaining parts taken from reference TRBV7-6 and TRBJ2-7, reads GAGVSQSPRYKVTKRGQDVALRCDPISGHVSLYWYRQALGQGPEFLTYFNYEAQQDKSGLPNDRFSAERPEGSISTLTIQRTEQRDSAMYRCASSLRGSGSYEQYFGPGTRLTVT.

The V call is TRBV9, the J call TRBJ1-2; D perhaps matches TRBD1 (5 bases). With 4 bases removed from V and 12 bases from J, the gap between germline ends came to 19 bases. The CDR3 is 13 amino acids. CDR1 is SGDLS, CDR2 YYNGEE, per germline. CDR3 residues: CASSRGTLRGNTF. The DNA for the CDR3 is TGTGCCAGCAGCCGAGGGACTCTCCGGGGGAACACCTTC. Combining the CDR3 with reference TRBV9 and TRBJ1-2 gives the whole variable domain DSGVTQTPKHLITATGQRVTLRCSPRSGDLSVYWYQQSLDQGLQFLIQYYNGEERAKGNILERFSAQQFPDLHSELNLSSLELGDSALYFCASSRGTLRGNTFGSGTRLTVV.

The CDR3 region is CASSLGLGGSYEQYF. The CDR3 DNA follows: TGTGCCAGCAGCTTGGGCTTGGGGGGAAGCTACGAGCAGTACTTC. The chain combines TRBV6-5 with TRBJ2-7, with D perhaps TRBD2 (6 bases). V was clipped by 6 bases and J by 3 bases, with 18 bases between them. CDR3 length: 15 amino acids. Germline CDR1 MNHEY, CDR2 SVGAGI.

The V call is TRBV11-3, the J call TRBJ1-1; possibly TRBD1 for D (6 bases). The germline gives CDR1 SGHNT, CDR2 YENEEA. The CDR3 sequence is 13 residues long. V shed 9 bases and J shed 1 base, with 12 bases lying between them. CDR3 in amino acids: CARRGAQNTEAFF. CDR3 nucleotide sequence: TGTGCCAGACGGGGGGCACAGAACACTGAAGCTTTCTTT. The complete variable domain, with remaining parts taken from reference TRBV11-3 and TRBJ1-1, reads EAGVVQSPRYKIIEKKQPVAFWCNPISGHNTLYWYLQNLGQGPELLIRYENEEAVDDSQLPKDRFSAERLKGVDSTLKIQPAELGDSAVYLCARRGAQNTEAFFGQGTRLTVV.

The gene calls are TRBV6-5 and TRBJ2-7; D may be TRBD1 (5 bases). CDR1 MNHEY and CDR2 SVGAGI come from the germline V gene. The CDR3 extends over 11 amino acids. V dropped 7 bases and J dropped 4 bases, with 8 bases sitting between them. The CDR3 spells CASNKGYEQYF. For the CDR3, the DNA is TGTGCCAGCAATAAGGGGTACGAGCAGTACTTC.

The rearrangement uses TRBV27 and TRBJ2-1; 10 positions agree with TRBD2. CDR1 MNHEY and CDR2 SMNVEV come from the germline V gene (reference sequence). The V and J ends lost 6 bases and 6 bases, in that order; junction bases with no gene match: 5. The CDR3 consists of 14 residues. The CDR3 DNA is TGTGCCAGCAGGCTAGCGGGAGTACCCAATGAGCAGTTCTTC. Translated: CASRLAGVPNEQFF.

This rearrangement joins TRBV28 to TRBJ2-2; possible D gene TRBD2, 6 bases. V gave up 6 bases and J gave up 4 bases, with 18 bases separating them. Germline V CDR1 and CDR2: MDHEN, SYDVKM. This CDR3 has 16 residues. The CDR3 sequence: CASRSRDSWGTGELFF. CDR3 sequence (DNA): TGTGCCAGCAGGAGCCGGGACTCTTGGGGCACCGGGGAGCTGTTTTTT. Drawing the rest from reference TRBV28 and TRBJ2-2, the complete variable domain is DVKVTQSSRYLVKRTGEKVFLECVQDMDHENMFWYRQDPGLGLRLIYFSYDVKMKEKGDIPEGYSVSREKKERFSLILESASTNQTSMYLCASRSRDSWGTGELFFGEGSRLTVL.